The T cell receptor beta chain under discussion was sequenced for a study of T-cell reconstitution after alpha-beta-depleted transplantation in children. With V trimmed by 1 base and J by 9 bases, 8 bases remained unmatched. This CDR3 contains 14 residues. Study-level results: Surviving recipient T cells and thymic progenitors underlay high day-60 TCRbeta diversity in some patients.

This sample's TCRbeta library carried unique molecular identifier barcodes. TCRdb processed the PCR reads anew with MiXCR; each CDR3 protein has one entry. This table holds some 350,000 distinct CDR3 sequences, about a sixth found once. This clonotype was found a few times. Its target is not known. The source material was PBMCs, mostly from graft donor cells, sampled 360 days after TCRalphabeta/CD19-depleted stem cell transplant. The receptor's source is a male patient between 2 and 10 years old who had a stem cell transplant for acute lymphoblastic leukemia, so the T cells may come from the graft donor. V usage is TRBV12-3 or TRBV12-4 and J usage is TRBJ2-5, with 7 bases identical to TRBD1. CDR3 protein: CASSLGTGITAQYF. The CDR3 DNA reads TGTGCCAGCAGTTTAGGGACAGGTATTACGGCCCAGTACTTC.